This TCR beta chain was found in a study of blood T cell repertoires in COVID-19. Germline V gives CDR1 SQVTM, CDR2 ANQGSEA. The CDR3 is 15 residues long. Between the trimmed V and J ends, which lost 0 bases and 0 bases, there was a span of 11 bases. TCRdb keeps only in-frame clones here, not all; method: immunoSEQ multiplex PCR. The sample lists some 130,000 clones; roughly 91% were seen once. This TCR was recovered from a man aged 50-59 years with active or convalescent COVID-19. The chain recombines TRBV29-1 with TRBJ1-1; a weak D match, TRBD1 (5 bases). Source material: peripheral blood. The CDR3 DNA reads TGCAGCGTTGAAGAGAAAGGGGTGGTGAACACTGAAGCTTTCTTT. It encodes CSVEEKGVVNTEAFF.